This T cell receptor beta chain was captured by sequencing in a study of glioma-infiltrating T cells after dendritic cell vaccination. J lost 6 bases, V lost 7 bases, and 12 bases had no gene match. Germline CDR1 and CDR2: ENHRY and SYGVKD. This CDR3 is 14 amino acids long. Sequenced by immunoSEQ multiplex PCR; TCRdb stores in-frame clones only, minus some. The table lists over 90,000 clones, 70% to 90% of them singletons, with about 3.2% in the top ten. This sample comprised blood, obtained before dendritic cell vaccination. The V and J genes are TRBV10-3 and TRBJ2-7, with 7 bases identical to TRBD1. This TCR was recovered from a human donor with glioblastoma. Here the CDR3 reads CAINPGTERPEQYF. CDR3 DNA: TGTGCCATCAACCCCGGGACAGAAAGACCCGAGCAGTACTTC.